The 8 T cell receptor beta chains given below trace back to one sample, sequenced in a study of blood T cell repertoires in COVID-19. Profiled with immunoSEQ multiplex PCR; TCRdb holds only in-frame clones, not every one. Here the sample spans 150,000 to 200,000 clones, 80% to 90% being singletons. Sequenced: peripheral blood. These receptors were taken from a young man who had recovered from COVID-19.

The table lists this clone with a count of one. The chain has TRBV7-6 and TRBJ2-2; D may be TRBD2 (5 bases). Germline assignment: CDR1 SGHVS and CDR2 FNYEAQ. Between the trimmed V and J ends, which lost 3 bases and 7 bases, there was a span of 12 bases. The CDR3 is 14 residues long. The chain's CDR3 is CASSLDWAGGELFF. Here the CDR3 DNA reads TGTGCCAGCAGCTTGGACTGGGCGGGCGGGGAGCTGTTTTTT.

The gene calls are TRBV6-2 or TRBV6-3 and TRBJ2-2, with TRBD2 identical over 9 bases. The CDR3 consists of 15 residues. Germline CDR1 is MNHEY and CDR2 is SVGEGT. Trimming removed 5 bases from V and 7 bases from J; junction bases left unmatched: 8. The CDR3 DNA is TGTGCCAGCAGTATAGCGGGAGAAGGGATCGGGGAGCTGTTTTTT. It yields the protein CASSIAGEGIGELFF.

This chain links TRBV6-4 with TRBJ2-1; no clear D gene. The CDR3 length is 13 residues. The V gene lost 0 bases and the J gene lost 6 bases, with 6 bases spanning the gap. Per germline, CDR1 MRHNA and CDR2 SNTAGT. This chain's CDR3 is CASSDSFLNEQFF. The DNA for the CDR3 is TGTGCCAGCAGTGACTCTTTCCTCAATGAGCAGTTCTTC.

The chain is built from TRBV4-2 and TRBJ2-7, with 8 bases that match TRBD2. J lost 4 bases, V lost 3 bases, and 11 bases had no gene match. The CDR3 runs to 16 residues. Germline V gene lookup returns CDR1 LGHNA and CDR2 YNFKEQ. This CDR3 is CASSQVSGTTWYEQYF. The CDR3 DNA follows: TGTGCCAGCAGCCAGGTTAGCGGGACTACGTGGTACGAGCAGTACTTC.

CDR3 sequence: CASSSTSGVSYNEQFF. CDR3 coding DNA: TGTGCCAGCAGCTCGACTAGCGGGGTATCCTACAATGAGCAGTTCTTC. This chain joins TRBV7-2 and TRBJ2-1; 11 bases align to TRBD2. CDR3 length: 16 amino acids. Trimming removed 4 bases from V and 1 base from J; junction bases left unmatched: 3. The germline CDR1 and CDR2 sequences are SGHTA and FQGNSA.

The chain links TRBV7-2 to TRBJ2-1; 14 nucleotides agree with TRBD2. V was clipped by 5 bases and J by 9 bases; unmatched bases: 6. Germline CDR1 and CDR2: SGHTA and FQGNSA. CDR3 length equals 15 residues. CDR3 region: CASSRGLAGVSEQFF. CDR3 bases: TGTGCCAGCAGCCGGGGACTAGCGGGAGTAAGTGAGCAGTTCTTC.

The V gene is TRBV7-9, the J gene TRBJ2-3; the match to TRBD1 covers 9 bases. With 5 bases clipped from V and 2 bases from J, the junction kept 5 bases outside the gene matches. Germline CDR1 SEHNR, CDR2 FQNEAQ (reference sequence). The CDR3 length is 15 residues. CDR3 nucleotides: TGTGCCAGCAGCGAGGGACAGGGACCCACAGATACGCAGTATTTT. Translated: CASSEGQGPTDTQYF.

The V gene is TRBV5-4, the J gene TRBJ2-7; 10 bases map to TRBD2. Trimming at V came to 0 bases and at J to 1 base, leaving 4 bases not matched to a gene. CDR1 is SGHNT, CDR2 YYREEE, per germline (reference sequence). The CDR3 runs 16 residues. CDR3 nucleotides: TGTGCCAGCAGCTTGGCTGCGACTAGCGGGTCCTACGAGCAGTACTTC. Its protein is CASSLAATSGSYEQYF. The whole variable domain, remainder taken from reference TRBV5-4 and TRBJ2-7, is ETGVTQSPTHLIKTRGQQVTLRCSSQSGHNTVSWYQQALGQGPQFIFQYYREEENGRGNFPPRFSGLQFPNYSSELNVNALELDDSALYLCASSLAATSGSYEQYFGPGTRLTVT.